Below, one T cell receptor beta chain is given with its context. This clonotype was counted between two and nine times. Its antigen remains undetermined. Base qualities are missing; no much larger clone stands one base away. CDR1 and CDR2 (MNHEY, SVGAGI) derive from the germline V gene. The cysteine opens and the phenylalanine closes a CDR3 of 11 amino acids. Only the CDR3 part of the read is kept: 33 bases, read in frame from the first base. V is clipped by 2 bases and J by 6 bases, and the sequence between their germline boundaries is 5 bases long. Sample treatment or condition, as interpreted from the label and publication: allogeneic hematopoietic cell transplantation with graft depleted of TCRalphabeta T cells and CD19 B cells. TCRalphabeta/CD19-depleted allogeneic hematopoietic cell grafts were given to the transplant recipients, all of whom were children. The source of the sample is a study of T-cell reconstitution after alpha-beta-depleted transplantation in children (TCRdb year 2016). Background for the entire study: Using TCR repertoire profiling, the study followed T-cell immune reconstitution in a quantitative way in children after TCRalphabeta/CD19-depleted allogeneic hematopoietic cell transplantation.

The library relied on PCR. Sequenced on an Illumina HiSeq 2500. TCR library preparation used molecular barcoding, with unique molecular identifiers applied to normalize quantification of the TCRbeta repertoire. The public reads were run again by TCRdb, first through fastp at Q25 and then through MiXCR, and only productive beta chains were kept. One record per CDR3 amino acid sequence lists the most common genes and DNA. The sample includes over 400,000 distinct CDR3 sequences, with roughly two fifths observed a single time. The ten largest clones add up to under 30% of the sample. What the work shows at the level of the full study, not this receptor alone: In some patients, the high TCRbeta diversity seen at day 60 was put down to recipient T cells and intrathymic progenitors that had survived conditioning. The frequencies of hyperexpanded clones fell over the following months, and after one year, T-cell counts and TCRbeta diversity were mostly attributed to newly produced T cells. The apparently early recovery of alphabetaT-cell counts about two months after transplant reportedly depended on only several hundred rapidly expanded clones that came from non-depleted graft cells.

The V and J segments used are TRBV6-5 and TRBJ2-7, with the D gene call left open. This clonotype was sampled from a girl aged 2 to 9 with aplastic anemia, due to receive a stem cell transplant. Sample: PBMCs, taken before TCRalphabeta/CD19-depleted stem cell transplant. The CDR3 protein is CASSYGSEQYF. The sequenced DNA: TGTGCCAGCAGTTACGGGTCCGAGCAGTACTTC.